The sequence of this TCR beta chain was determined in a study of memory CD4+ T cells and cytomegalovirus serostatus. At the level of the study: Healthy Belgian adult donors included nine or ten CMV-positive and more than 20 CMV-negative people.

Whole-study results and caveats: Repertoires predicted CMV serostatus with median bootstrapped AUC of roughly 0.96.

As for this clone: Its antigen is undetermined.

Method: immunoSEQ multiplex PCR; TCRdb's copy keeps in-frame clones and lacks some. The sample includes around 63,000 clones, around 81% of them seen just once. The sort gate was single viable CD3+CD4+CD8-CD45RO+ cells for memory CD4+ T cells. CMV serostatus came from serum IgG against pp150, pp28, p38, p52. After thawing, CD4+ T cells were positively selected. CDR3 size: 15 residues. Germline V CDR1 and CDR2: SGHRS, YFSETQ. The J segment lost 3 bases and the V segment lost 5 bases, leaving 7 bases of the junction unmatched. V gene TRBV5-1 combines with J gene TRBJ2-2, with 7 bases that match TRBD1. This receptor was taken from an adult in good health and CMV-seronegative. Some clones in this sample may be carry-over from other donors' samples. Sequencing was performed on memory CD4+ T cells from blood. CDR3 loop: CASSGNQGDTGELFF. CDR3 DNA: TGCGCCAGCAGTGGCAACCAGGGGGACACCGGGGAGCTGTTTTTT.